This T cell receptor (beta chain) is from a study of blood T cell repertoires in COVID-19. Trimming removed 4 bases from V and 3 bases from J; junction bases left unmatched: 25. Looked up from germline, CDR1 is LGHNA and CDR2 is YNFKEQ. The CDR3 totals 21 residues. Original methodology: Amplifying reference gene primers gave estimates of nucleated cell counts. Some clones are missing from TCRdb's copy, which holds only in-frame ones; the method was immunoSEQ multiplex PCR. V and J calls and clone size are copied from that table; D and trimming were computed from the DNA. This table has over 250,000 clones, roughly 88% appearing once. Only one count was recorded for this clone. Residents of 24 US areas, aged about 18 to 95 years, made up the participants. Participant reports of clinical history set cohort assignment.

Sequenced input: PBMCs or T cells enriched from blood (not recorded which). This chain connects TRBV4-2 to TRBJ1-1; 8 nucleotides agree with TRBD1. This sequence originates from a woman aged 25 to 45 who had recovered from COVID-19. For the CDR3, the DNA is TGTGCCAGCAGCCCTTGGTACACCCCCCTGGGGACAGGAGAAAAGGACACTGAAGCTTTCTTT. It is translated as CASSPWYTPLGTGEKDTEAFF.